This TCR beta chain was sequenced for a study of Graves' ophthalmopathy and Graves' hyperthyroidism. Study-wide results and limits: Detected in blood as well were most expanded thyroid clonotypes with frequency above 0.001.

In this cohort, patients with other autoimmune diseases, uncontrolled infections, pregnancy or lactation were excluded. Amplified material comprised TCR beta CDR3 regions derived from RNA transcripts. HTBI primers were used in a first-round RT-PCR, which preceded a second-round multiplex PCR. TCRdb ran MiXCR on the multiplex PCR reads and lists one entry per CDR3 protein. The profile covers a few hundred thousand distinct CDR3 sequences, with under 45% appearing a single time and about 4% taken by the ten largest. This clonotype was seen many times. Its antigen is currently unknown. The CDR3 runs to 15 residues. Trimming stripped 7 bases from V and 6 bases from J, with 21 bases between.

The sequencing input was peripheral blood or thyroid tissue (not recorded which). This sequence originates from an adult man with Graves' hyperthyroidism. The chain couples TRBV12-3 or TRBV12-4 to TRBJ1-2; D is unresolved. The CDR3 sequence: CASTTSRRVLDGYTF. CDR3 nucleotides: TGTGCCAGCACCACTTCCCGACGAGTCCTGGATGGCTACACCTTC.